Listed below are T cell receptor beta chains from one sample, sequenced in a study of shared clonotypes between healthy human individuals. Assay: immunoSEQ multiplex PCR; the TCRdb copy retains only in-frame clones and omits some. The sample records 1.5 million to 2.5 million clones, approximately 94% being singletons. What was sequenced was naive CD8+ T cells sorted from blood. Receptors originate from a man aged 18 to 35 in good health. The CDR3 runs from the conserved cysteine through the conserved F or W. The D gene is left open where the match is weak.

v_gene: TRBV29-1
j_gene: TRBJ2-1
d_gene: TRBD2
CDR3aa: CSVEAGLAGSEQFF

v_gene: TRBV28
j_gene: TRBJ2-2
d_gene: TRBD1
CDR3aa: CASGLGTANTGELFF

v_gene: TRBV27
j_gene: TRBJ2-7
d_gene: .
CDR3aa: CASSLAVSYEQYF

v_gene: TRBV27
j_gene: TRBJ2-1
d_gene: TRBD2
CDR3aa: CASSSASGLGEQFF

v_gene: TRBV6-5
j_gene: TRBJ1-6
d_gene: .
CDR3aa: CASSYSPGGNSPLHF

v_gene: TRBV4-3
j_gene: TRBJ2-2
d_gene: TRBD1
CDR3aa: CASSQDPGTDTGELFF

v_gene: TRBV9
j_gene: TRBJ2-1
d_gene: .
CDR3aa: CASSGGVYNEQFF

v_gene: TRBV9
j_gene: TRBJ2-7
d_gene: TRBD1
CDR3aa: CASSVEHRGQDEQYF

v_gene: TRBV6-4
j_gene: TRBJ1-1
d_gene: .
CDR3aa: CASSGEANTEAFF

v_gene: TRBV19
j_gene: TRBJ2-2
d_gene: .
CDR3aa: CASSIIWEGTGELFF

v_gene: TRBV6-4
j_gene: TRBJ1-5
d_gene: TRBD1
CDR3aa: CASSGTRTGAFNQPQHF

v_gene: TRBV2
j_gene: TRBJ1-2
d_gene: TRBD1
CDR3aa: CASSAGTGLNGYTF

v_gene: TRBV11-2
j_gene: TRBJ2-3
d_gene: .
CDR3aa: CASSSTSRGTNTDTQYF

v_gene: TRBV4-1
j_gene: TRBJ2-7
d_gene: .
CDR3aa: CASSRDGGYEQYF

v_gene: TRBV15
j_gene: TRBJ2-3
d_gene: TRBD2
CDR3aa: CATSRGPLAGESTDTQYF

v_gene: TRBV28
j_gene: TRBJ2-1
d_gene: TRBD2
CDR3aa: CASSSPGLAGSEQFF

v_gene: TRBV6-6
j_gene: TRBJ2-7
d_gene: TRBD1
CDR3aa: CASKDRDRVAYEQYF

v_gene: TRBV19
j_gene: TRBJ2-1
d_gene: .
CDR3aa: CASSIGQGLYNEQFF

v_gene: TRBV4-1
j_gene: TRBJ1-1
d_gene: .
CDR3aa: CASSQDEGGGNTEAFF

v_gene: TRBV11-2
j_gene: TRBJ2-7
d_gene: TRBD1
CDR3aa: CASSLGPGQEITYEQYF

v_gene: TRBV7-9
j_gene: TRBJ2-2
d_gene: TRBD1
CDR3aa: CASRPWQGAQDGELFF

v_gene: TRBV11-2
j_gene: TRBJ2-5
d_gene: TRBD2
CDR3aa: CASSLGVAGRGETQYF

v_gene: TRBV10-2
j_gene: TRBJ2-1
d_gene: TRBD2
CDR3aa: CASSATSGDNEQFF

v_gene: TRBV18
j_gene: TRBJ2-5
d_gene: .
CDR3aa: CASSPPQGNQETQYF

v_gene: TRBV2
j_gene: TRBJ1-1
d_gene: .
CDR3aa: CASIVARRLNTEAFF

v_gene: TRBV27
j_gene: TRBJ2-7
d_gene: .
CDR3aa: CASSLSGIGDYEQYF

v_gene: TRBV18
j_gene: TRBJ1-4
d_gene: TRBD1
CDR3aa: CASSPQDREEKLFF

v_gene: TRBV27
j_gene: TRBJ1-1
d_gene: TRBD1
CDR3aa: CASSLRGPNTEAFF

v_gene: TRBV11-2
j_gene: TRBJ2-5
d_gene: .
CDR3aa: CASSPSLRGQETQYF

v_gene: TRBV5-1
j_gene: TRBJ2-2
d_gene: .
CDR3aa: CACNRDLSTGELFF

v_gene: TRBV19
j_gene: TRBJ2-5
d_gene: .
CDR3aa: CATEGMGETQYF

v_gene: TRBV28
j_gene: TRBJ2-1
d_gene: .
CDR3aa: CASGLIDEQFF

v_gene: TRBV6-1
j_gene: TRBJ1-2
d_gene: .
CDR3aa: CASSEGLNANYGYTF

v_gene: TRBV30
j_gene: TRBJ2-7
d_gene: .
CDR3aa: CAWSVLDSTYEQYF

v_gene: TRBV9
j_gene: TRBJ2-1
d_gene: TRBD2
CDR3aa: CASSGRLAGDHNEQFF

v_gene: TRBV27
j_gene: TRBJ1-1
d_gene: TRBD1
CDR3aa: CASSFTGTGSEAFF

v_gene: TRBV28
j_gene: TRBJ1-1
d_gene: .
CDR3aa: CETLGRGSTEAFF

v_gene: TRBV5-4
j_gene: TRBJ2-7
d_gene: .
CDR3aa: CASSPGWGAAWEQYF

v_gene: TRBV9
j_gene: TRBJ2-3
d_gene: .
CDR3aa: CASSAFGQGSTDTQYF

v_gene: TRBV27
j_gene: TRBJ2-5
d_gene: .
CDR3aa: CASSSLIQGIETQYF

v_gene: TRBV29-1
j_gene: TRBJ2-1
d_gene: .
CDR3aa: CSGQGNEQFF

v_gene: TRBV28
j_gene: TRBJ2-7
d_gene: TRBD1
CDR3aa: CASSLGQGRNEQYF

v_gene: TRBV5-1
j_gene: TRBJ2-1
d_gene: .
CDR3aa: CASSPLVVRSYNEQFF

v_gene: TRBV30
j_gene: TRBJ1-4
d_gene: .
CDR3aa: CAWSRAGINEKLFF

v_gene: TRBV19
j_gene: TRBJ2-3
d_gene: TRBD2
CDR3aa: CASSFLAGGSTDTQYF

v_gene: TRBV6-5
j_gene: TRBJ2-7
d_gene: TRBD2
CDR3aa: CASSAAGELLDEQYF

v_gene: TRBV2
j_gene: TRBJ1-5
d_gene: TRBD1
CDR3aa: CASSGGGAIQPQHF

v_gene: TRBV4-3
j_gene: TRBJ2-2
d_gene: TRBD1
CDR3aa: CASSRGQGMNTGELFF

v_gene: TRBV9
j_gene: TRBJ2-3
d_gene: TRBD2
CDR3aa: CASSAWGGLSTDTQYF

v_gene: TRBV27
j_gene: TRBJ2-7
d_gene: .
CDR3aa: CASSLSLGGSGEQYF